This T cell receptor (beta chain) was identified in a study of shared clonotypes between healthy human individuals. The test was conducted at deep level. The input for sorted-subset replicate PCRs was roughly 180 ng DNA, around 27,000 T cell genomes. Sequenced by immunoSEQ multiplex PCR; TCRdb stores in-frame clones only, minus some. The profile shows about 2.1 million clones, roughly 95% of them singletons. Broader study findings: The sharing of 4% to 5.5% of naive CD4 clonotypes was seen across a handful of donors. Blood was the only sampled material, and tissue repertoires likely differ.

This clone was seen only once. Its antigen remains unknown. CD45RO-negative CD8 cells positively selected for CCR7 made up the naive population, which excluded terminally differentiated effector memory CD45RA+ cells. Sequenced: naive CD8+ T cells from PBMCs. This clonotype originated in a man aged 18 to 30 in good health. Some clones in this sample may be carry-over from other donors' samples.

The CDR3 DNA sequence: TGTGCCAGCAGCTTAGCTTCCGGACAGCGGTCTTACTATGGCTACACCTTC. It codes for CASSLASGQRSYYGYTF. The J gene is TRBJ1-2, the V gene TRBV11-2; D possibly corresponds to TRBD1 (6 bases). V was cut by 1 base and J by 3 bases, with 18 bases left in between. This CDR3 has 17 amino acids. The germline gives CDR1 SGHAT, CDR2 FQNNGV.